Here is one TCR beta chain with its context. The antigen is undetermined. Data came from immunoSEQ multiplex PCR; TCRdb stores just in-frame clones and leaves some out. Among 130,000 or so clones, around 92% were seen once, and the ten largest hold about 1.9%. This record belongs to a study of T cell responses to AZD1222 COVID-19 vaccine. Overall study findings and caveats: White British people made up most donors, females outnumbered males, and clonal diversity was possibly underestimated. Following two doses of AZD1222, Spike-specific TCR breadth and depth rose.

The CDR3 is made up of 14 amino acids. V was clipped by 0 bases and J by 7 bases, with 10 bases between them. The germline V gene encodes CDR1 KGHSH and CDR2 LQKENI. The clonotype comes from an adult who received the AZD1222 COVID-19 vaccine. V gene TRBV18 combines with J gene TRBJ2-1; D is ambiguous. Sequencing was performed on peripheral blood, taken 28 days after the second AZD1222 dose. This CDR3 is CASSPPSLLNEQFF. In DNA form, the CDR3 reads TGTGCCAGCTCACCACCGTCCCTCCTGAATGAGCAGTTCTTC.